The 10 T cell receptor beta chains below come from one sample, sequenced in a study of shared clonotypes between healthy human individuals (dated by TCRdb to 2020 to 2022). Receptor amplification or capture employed the immunoSEQ multiplex PCR assay. Not all clones reach the TCRdb copy of this immuneACCESS table, which keeps in-frame sequences only. Checked studies attribute under half of the gap to unresolved V genes and leave the rest unexplained. The sample table records over a million clones; roughly 70% of these occur just once. Together, the top ten hold approximately 1.5% of the sample. Sequencing input: memory CD4+ T cells sorted from blood. Read against the paper, the sample's cell subset or site label means: CD45RA-negative fraction. These receptor sequences come from a man aged 18 to 35 in good health.

The V and J genes are TRBV6-5 and TRBJ1-2; D remains ambiguous. The CDR3 is 12 amino acids. Trimming left V 6 bases short and J 4 bases short, with 9 bases between. Per germline, CDR1 MNHEY and CDR2 SVGAGI. For the CDR3, the DNA is TGTGCCAGCAGCTCCAACTCCTATGGCTACACCTTC. This gives the protein CASSSNSYGYTF.

The chain employs TRBV19 and TRBJ2-3; 8 bases map to TRBD2. Germline lookup yields CDR1 LNHDA and CDR2 SQIVND (reference sequence). V lost 7 bases, J lost 6 bases, and 6 bases stayed unmatched. This CDR3 has 13 amino acids. Written as DNA, the CDR3 is TGTGCCAGTAAAACGGGAGGGCTTGATACGCAGTATTTT. Amino acids: CASKTGGLDTQYF.

This chain's CDR3 is CASSLLGSSGNTIYF. As DNA, the CDR3 is TGTGCCAGCAGCTTGTTGGGTTCCTCTGGAAACACCATATATTTT. V gene TRBV5-4 combines with J gene TRBJ1-3, with D uncertain. The CDR3 loop spans 15 amino acids. CDR1 SGHNT and CDR2 YYREEE come from the germline V gene (reference sequence). V was cut by 1 base and J by 0 bases, with 8 bases left in between.

In the case of this clone: Other DNA sequences from this sample encode an identical CDR3 as well. The rearrangement joins TRBV5-4 to TRBJ1-4; unclear D gene. The CDR3 length is 14 residues. Germline-derived CDR1 and CDR2 are SGHNT and YYREEE (reference sequence). The V end was cut by 3 bases, the J end by 3 bases, with 9 bases between. For the CDR3, the DNA is TGTGCCAGCAGCTCGACGGGCCCTAATGAAAAACTGTTTTTT. Encoded protein: CASSSTGPNEKLFF.

The chain employs TRBV5-1 and TRBJ2-3; possible D gene TRBD2, 5 bases. The V end was cut by 4 bases, the J end by 2 bases, with 14 bases between. Per the germline V gene, CDR1 is SGHRS and CDR2 is YFSETQ. There are 15 residues in the CDR3. The CDR3 DNA follows: TGCGCCAGCAGCCTGACTTCGACTAACACAGATACGCAGTATTTT. Its translation: CASSLTSTNTDTQYF.

This clone occurred a few times. The chain is built from TRBV4-1 and TRBJ1-2, with D perhaps matching TRBD1 (5 bases). The CDR3 spans 15 residues. Trimming stripped 0 bases from V and 3 bases from J, with 11 bases between. In germline, CDR1 is MGHRA, CDR2 YSYEKL. The CDR3 coding sequence is TGCGCCAGCAGCCAAGATCCGACAGCCTACTATGGCTACACCTTC. This encodes CASSQDPTAYYGYTF.

This clone occurred once. The chain combines TRBV7-9 with TRBJ2-3; TRBD2 matches 8 bases. The CDR3 consists of 14 residues. With V trimmed by 2 bases and J by 4 bases, 2 bases remained unmatched. Germline loops: CDR1 SEHNR, CDR2 FQNEAQ (reference sequence). The CDR3 here is CASSLSGSPDTQYF. CDR3 DNA: TGTGCCAGCAGCTTAAGCGGGAGTCCAGATACGCAGTATTTT.

This clone appeared a single time. The chain is built from TRBV7-8 and TRBJ1-4; D uncertain. The V end was cut by 6 bases, the J end by 6 bases, with 11 bases between. The CDR3 covers 13 residues. The germline V gene has CDR1 SGHVS and CDR2 FQNEAQ. The CDR3: CASRRRRDEKLFF. The CDR3 coding sequence is TGTGCCAGCAGGCGGAGGCGGGATGAAAAACTGTTTTTT.

The CDR3 DNA is TGCAGTATGCTTGGGGCCAACGTCCTGACTTTC. Protein: CSMLGANVLTF. The rearrangement joins TRBV20-1 to TRBJ2-6, with D uncertain. This CDR3 contains 11 residues. Germline V lookup: CDR1 DFQATT, CDR2 SNEGSKA (reference sequence). Trimming took 8 bases from V and 3 from J, leaving 5 bases between them.

The genes are TRBV11-2 and TRBJ1-5, with 7 bases lining up with TRBD1. The CDR3 is 15 amino acids. With 0 bases clipped from V and 5 bases from J, the junction kept 4 bases outside the gene matches. From germline, CDR1 is SGHAT and CDR2 FQNNGV. This CDR3 is CASSLDGRGDQPQHF. CDR3 coding DNA: TGTGCCAGCAGCTTAGATGGCAGGGGGGATCAGCCCCAGCATTTT.